This T cell receptor (beta chain) was sequenced in a study of cytotoxic CD8 clonotypes in ibrutinib-treated CLL. Germline V gene data show CDR1 as LNHDA and CDR2 as SQIVND (reference sequence). CDR3 size: 10 residues. The V end was cut by 4 bases, the J end by 13 bases, with 7 bases between. Profiled with immunoSEQ multiplex PCR; TCRdb holds only in-frame clones, not every one. The table records under 30,000 clones, about 78% of them present only once. In this sample, this clone turned up a few times. The sequence was collected from a human donor with chronic lymphocytic leukemia. This rearrangement joins TRBV19 to TRBJ2-2, with D unclear. Here the sequenced sample was PBMCs, taken after 36 months of ibrutinib treatment. For the CDR3, the DNA is TGTGCCAGTAGTACCACTACGCTGTTTTTT. Protein: CASSTTTLFF.